The 11 T cell receptor beta chains given below trace back to one sample, sequenced in a study of OX40 agonist ivuxolimab in advanced cancers. TCRdb's table, derived via immunoSEQ multiplex PCR, lists solely in-frame clones and lacks some. The sample lists some 70,000 clones, over 70% seen once, with roughly 1.2% in the top ten. This specimen consisted of CD4+ or CD8+ T cells sorted from blood, obtained in a trial of the OX40 agonist ivuxolimab. The receptors derive from an adult with an advanced solid tumor such as melanoma, head and neck, liver or kidney cancer.

Of note for this clone: The same CDR3 arises from other DNA sequences in this sample as well. The chain employs TRBV7-6 and TRBJ2-2, with 8 positions matching TRBD2. Germline assignment: CDR1 SGHVS and CDR2 FNYEAQ. The CDR3 consists of 17 residues. The ends lost 1 base at V and 7 bases at J; junction bases unmatched: 11. The CDR3 here is CASSLVVAGGRGGELFF. For the CDR3, the DNA is TGTGCCAGCAGCTTAGTAGTTGCGGGGGGTCGTGGCGGGGAGCTGTTTTTT.

V and J are TRBV7-8 and TRBJ2-3; possible D gene TRBD1, 5 bases. Trimming removed 5 bases at V and 3 bases at J, with 15 bases between. Germline V lookup: CDR1 SGHVS, CDR2 FQNEAQ. The CDR3 has 15 residues. The CDR3 DNA sequence: TGTGCCAGCAGCCCCAGGGTGAGGTTGACAGATACGCAGTATTTT. Its protein product is CASSPRVRLTDTQYF.

Details on this clone: Compared with germline, one end of the junction differs, possibly owing to a read error. The chain links TRBV6-6 to TRBJ2-3, with TRBD2 matching 8 bases. The germline gives CDR1 MNHNY, CDR2 SVGAGI (reference sequence). The CDR3 loop spans 15 amino acids. The CDR3 loop is CASSYSIAGTDTQYF. The CDR3 DNA reads TGTGCCAGCAGCTACTCTATAGCGGGGACAGATACGCAGTATTTT.

The CDR3 region is CASSADRRWAFF. DNA for the CDR3: TGTGCCAGCAGCGCAGACAGGAGATGGGCTTTCTTT. The rearrangement joins TRBV7-8 to TRBJ1-1; D perhaps matches TRBD1 (6 bases). The V and J ends lost 5 bases and 11 bases respectively, with 15 bases between them. CDR1 is SGHVS, CDR2 FQNEAQ, per germline. The CDR3 has 12 residues.

The chain combines TRBV30 with TRBJ2-7, with D unclear. Germline values: CDR1 GTSNPN, CDR2 SVGIG (reference sequence). The CDR3 is 12 amino acids. V was clipped by 0 bases and J by 5 bases, with 8 bases between them. The CDR3 region has the DNA TGTGCCTGGAGTGTAAGAGGAGACGAGCAGTACTTC. Amino acid sequence: CAWSVRGDEQYF.

Points on this clone: The junction and the germline gene differ at one end; a read error may be behind it. The chain uses TRBV7-7 and TRBJ2-3, with D maybe TRBD2 (5 bases). This CDR3 is built from 14 residues. Germline CDR1 and CDR2: SSHAT and FNYEAQ (reference sequence). This chain's CDR3 is CASSLTSSTDTQYF. CDR3 nucleotide sequence: TGTGCTAGCAGCTTAACTAGTAGCACAGATACGCAGTATTTT.

V gene TRBV5-6 combines with J gene TRBJ1-1; 7 positions agree with TRBD1. With V trimmed by 2 bases and J by 1 base, 5 bases remained unmatched. The CDR3 consists of 15 residues. Looked up from germline, CDR1 is SGHDT and CDR2 is YYEEEE. The CDR3 bases are TGTGCCAGCAGCTTCCCACAGGGGAAGAACACTGAAGCTTTCTTT. Residues: CASSFPQGKNTEAFF.

The chain has TRBV4-3 and TRBJ2-3; D is possibly TRBD1 (6 bases). V lost 2 bases and J 2 bases, leaving 14 bases between the germline ends. The length of the CDR3 is 16 residues. Germline assignment: CDR1 LGHNA and CDR2 YSLEER. CDR3 amino acids: CASSQRPGHPTDTQYF. CDR3 DNA: TGCGCCAGCAGCCAACGTCCGGGACACCCCACAGATACGCAGTATTTT.

This clone was seen a single time. The CDR3 region has the DNA TGTGCCAGCAGCCCCCGTGGAGGGTACGGGGAGCAGTACTTC. Its protein product is CASSPRGGYGEQYF. The chain couples TRBV7-2 to TRBJ2-7; weak D call: TRBD2 (6 bases). The CDR3 loop spans 14 amino acids. V was shortened by 5 bases and J by 7 bases, with 18 bases between the two germline ends. From germline, CDR1 is SGHTA and CDR2 FQGNSA.

This clone was observed at least ten times. The chain combines TRBV11-2 with TRBJ1-1; D uncertain. The V gene lost 0 bases and the J gene lost 6 bases, with 11 bases spanning the gap. The CDR3 contains 14 residues. CDR1 and CDR2 (germline): SGHAT, FQNNGV. CDR3 sequence: CASSLDTNWAEAFF. CDR3 DNA sequence: TGTGCCAGCAGCTTAGATACGAATTGGGCTGAAGCTTTCTTT.

This clone turned up a few times. The chain recombines TRBV4-2 with TRBJ2-7, with a tentative D call TRBD1 (6 bases). The germline gives CDR1 LGHNA, CDR2 YNFKEQ. The ends were cut back, 1 base at V and 2 bases at J, with 15 bases in the middle. This CDR3 comprises 16 residues. Here the CDR3 DNA reads TGTGCCAGCAGCCAAGCAAGGCTAGGGGGAACCTACGAGCAGTACTTC. Its protein is CASSQARLGGTYEQYF.